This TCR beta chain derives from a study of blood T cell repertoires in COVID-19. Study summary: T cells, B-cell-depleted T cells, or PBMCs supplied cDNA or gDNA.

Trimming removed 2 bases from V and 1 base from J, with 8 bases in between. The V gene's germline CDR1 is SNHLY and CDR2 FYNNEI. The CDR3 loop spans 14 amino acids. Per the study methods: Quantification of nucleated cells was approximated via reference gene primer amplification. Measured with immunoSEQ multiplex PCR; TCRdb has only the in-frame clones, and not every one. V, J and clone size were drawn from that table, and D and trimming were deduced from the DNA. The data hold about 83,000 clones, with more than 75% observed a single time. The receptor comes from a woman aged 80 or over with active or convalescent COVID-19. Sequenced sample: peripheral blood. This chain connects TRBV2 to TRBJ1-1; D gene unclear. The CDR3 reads CASSEILGNTEAFF. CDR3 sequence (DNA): TGTGCCAGCAGTGAAATTCTAGGGAACACTGAAGCTTTCTTT.